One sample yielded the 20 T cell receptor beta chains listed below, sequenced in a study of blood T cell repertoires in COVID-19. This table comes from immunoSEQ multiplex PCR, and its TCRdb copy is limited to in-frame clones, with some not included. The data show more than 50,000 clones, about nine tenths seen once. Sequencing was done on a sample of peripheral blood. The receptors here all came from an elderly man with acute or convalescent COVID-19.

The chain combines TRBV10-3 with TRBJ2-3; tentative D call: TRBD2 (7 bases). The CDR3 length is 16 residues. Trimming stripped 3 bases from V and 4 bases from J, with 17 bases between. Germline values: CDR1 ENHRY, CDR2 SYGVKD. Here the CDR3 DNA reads TGTGCCATCAGTGATCCGGGGGGCGTATTCCCAGATACGCAGTATTTT. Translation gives CAISDPGGVFPDTQYF.

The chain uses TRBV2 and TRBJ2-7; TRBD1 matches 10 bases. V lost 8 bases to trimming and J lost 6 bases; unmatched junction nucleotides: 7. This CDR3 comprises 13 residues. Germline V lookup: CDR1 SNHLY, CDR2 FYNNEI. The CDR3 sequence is CASQAGTGVEQYF. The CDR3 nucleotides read TGTGCCAGCCAGGCAGGGACAGGGGTCGAGCAGTACTTC.

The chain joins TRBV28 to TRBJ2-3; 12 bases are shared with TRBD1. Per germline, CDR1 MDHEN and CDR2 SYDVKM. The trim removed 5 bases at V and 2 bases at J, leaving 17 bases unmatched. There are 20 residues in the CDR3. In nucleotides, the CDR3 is TGTGCCAGCAGTCCCCCGCCCATCCGGGACAGGGGGCTACCCACAGATACGCAGTATTTT. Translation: CASSPPPIRDRGLPTDTQYF. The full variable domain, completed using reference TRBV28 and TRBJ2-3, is DVKVTQSSRYLVKRTGEKVFLECVQDMDHENMFWYRQDPGLGLRLIYFSYDVKMKEKGDIPEGYSVSREKKERFSLILESASTNQTSMYLCASSPPPIRDRGLPTDTQYFGPGTRLTVL.

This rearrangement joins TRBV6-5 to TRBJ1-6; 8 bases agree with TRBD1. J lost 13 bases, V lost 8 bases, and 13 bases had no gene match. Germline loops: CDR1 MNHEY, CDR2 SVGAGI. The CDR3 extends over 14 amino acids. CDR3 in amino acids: CASGLGQGAIPLHF. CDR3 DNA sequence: TGTGCCAGCGGACTCGGACAGGGAGCGATTCCCCTCCACTTT.

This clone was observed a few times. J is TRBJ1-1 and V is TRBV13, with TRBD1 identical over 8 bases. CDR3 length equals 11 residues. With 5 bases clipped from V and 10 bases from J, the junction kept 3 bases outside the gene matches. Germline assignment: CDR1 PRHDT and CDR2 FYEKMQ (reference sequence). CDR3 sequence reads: CASSMGQAAFF. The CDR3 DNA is TGTGCCAGCAGCATGGGACAGGCAGCTTTCTTT.

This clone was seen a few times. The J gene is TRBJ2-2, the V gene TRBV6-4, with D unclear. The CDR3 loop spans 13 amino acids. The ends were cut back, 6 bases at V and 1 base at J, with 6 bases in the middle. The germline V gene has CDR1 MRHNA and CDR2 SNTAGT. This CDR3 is CASSAGNTGELFF. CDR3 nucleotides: TGTGCCAGCAGCGCCGGGAACACCGGGGAGCTGTTTTTT.

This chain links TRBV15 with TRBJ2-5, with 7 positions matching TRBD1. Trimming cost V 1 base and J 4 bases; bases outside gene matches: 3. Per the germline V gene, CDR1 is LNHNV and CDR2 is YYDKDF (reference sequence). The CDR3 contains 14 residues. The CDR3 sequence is CATSRAPGGETQYF. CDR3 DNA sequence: TGTGCCACCAGCAGAGCCCCAGGGGGAGAGACCCAGTACTTC.

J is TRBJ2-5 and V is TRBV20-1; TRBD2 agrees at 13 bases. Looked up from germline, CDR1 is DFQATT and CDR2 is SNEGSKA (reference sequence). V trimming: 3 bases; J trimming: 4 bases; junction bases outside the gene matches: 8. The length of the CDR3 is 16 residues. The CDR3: CSASARLAGGGETQYF. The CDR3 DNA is TGCAGTGCTAGTGCCCGACTAGCGGGGGGTGGAGAGACCCAGTACTTC.

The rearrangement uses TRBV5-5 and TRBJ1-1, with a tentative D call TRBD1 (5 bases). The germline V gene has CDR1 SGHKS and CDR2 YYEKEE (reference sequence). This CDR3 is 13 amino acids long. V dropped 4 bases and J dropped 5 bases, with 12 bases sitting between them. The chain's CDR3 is CASSALGGTEAFF. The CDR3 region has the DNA TGTGCCAGCAGCGCCTTGGGGGGGACTGAAGCTTTCTTT.

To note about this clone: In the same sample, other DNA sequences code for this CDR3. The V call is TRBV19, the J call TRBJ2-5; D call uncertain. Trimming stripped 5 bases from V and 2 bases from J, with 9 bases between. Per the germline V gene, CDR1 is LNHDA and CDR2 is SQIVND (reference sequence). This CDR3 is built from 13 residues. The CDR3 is CASSGQKQETQYF. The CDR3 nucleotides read TGTGCCAGTAGTGGGCAGAAACAAGAGACCCAGTACTTC.

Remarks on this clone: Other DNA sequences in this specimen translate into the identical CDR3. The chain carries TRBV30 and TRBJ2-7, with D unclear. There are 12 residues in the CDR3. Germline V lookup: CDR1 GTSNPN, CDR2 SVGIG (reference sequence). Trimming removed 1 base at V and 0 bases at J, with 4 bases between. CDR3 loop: CAWSGGSYEQYF. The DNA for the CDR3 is TGTGCCTGGAGTGGCGGCTCCTACGAGCAGTACTTC.

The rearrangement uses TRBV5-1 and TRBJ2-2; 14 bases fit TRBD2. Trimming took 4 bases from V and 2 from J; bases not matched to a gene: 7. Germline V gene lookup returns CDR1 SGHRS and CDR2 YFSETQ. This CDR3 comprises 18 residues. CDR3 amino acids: CASSAGLAGGNNTGELFF. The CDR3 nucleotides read TGCGCCAGCAGCGCCGGACTAGCGGGGGGCAACAACACCGGGGAGCTGTTTTTT. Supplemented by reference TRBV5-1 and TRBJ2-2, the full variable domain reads KAGVTQTPRYLIKTRGQQVTLSCSPISGHRSVSWYQQTPGQGLQFLFEYFSETQRNKGNFPGRFSGRQFSNSRSEMNVSTLELGDSALYLCASSAGLAGGNNTGELFFGEGSRLTVL.

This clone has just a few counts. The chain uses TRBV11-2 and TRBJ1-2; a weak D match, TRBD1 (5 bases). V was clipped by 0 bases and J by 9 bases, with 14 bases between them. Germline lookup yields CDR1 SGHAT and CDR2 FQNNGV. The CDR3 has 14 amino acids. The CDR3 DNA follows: TGTGCCAGCAGCTTAGATCGGTCAGGGTCAAGCTACACCTTC. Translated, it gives CASSLDRSGSSYTF.

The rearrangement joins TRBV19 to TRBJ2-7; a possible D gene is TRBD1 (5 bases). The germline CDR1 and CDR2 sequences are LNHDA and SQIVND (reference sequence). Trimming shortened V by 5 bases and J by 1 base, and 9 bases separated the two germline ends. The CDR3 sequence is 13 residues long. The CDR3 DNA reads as TGTGCCAGTAGTGGTTCAGGGTCCTACGAGCAGTACTTC. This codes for CASSGSGSYEQYF.

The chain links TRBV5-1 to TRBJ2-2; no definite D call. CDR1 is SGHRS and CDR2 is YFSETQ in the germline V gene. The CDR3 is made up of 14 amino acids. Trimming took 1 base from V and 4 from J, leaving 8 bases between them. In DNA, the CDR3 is TGCGCCAGCAGCTTGAGTTCGGTCACCGGGGAGCTGTTTTTT. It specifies CASSLSSVTGELFF.

As DNA, the CDR3 is TGTGCCAGCAGTTCCCGGGGGGCGGGAGGCTACACCTTC. Protein: CASSSRGAGGYTF. The chain links TRBV6-5 to TRBJ1-2; weak D call: TRBD1 (6 bases). Trimming pared 4 bases from V and 8 bases from J, leaving 14 bases between. This CDR3 is built from 13 residues. Germline CDR1 and CDR2: MNHEY and SVGAGI.

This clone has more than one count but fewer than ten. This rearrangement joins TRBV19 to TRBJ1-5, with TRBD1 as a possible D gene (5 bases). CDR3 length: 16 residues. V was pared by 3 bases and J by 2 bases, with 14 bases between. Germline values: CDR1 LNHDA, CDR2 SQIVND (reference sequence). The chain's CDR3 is CASSILGEGGNQPQHF. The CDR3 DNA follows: TGTGCCAGTAGTATTTTAGGGGAGGGAGGCAATCAGCCCCAGCATTTT.

In DNA form, the CDR3 reads TGTGCCAGCAGTATCCAGGGTATAGGAACCTACAATGAGCAGTTCTTC. As protein: CASSIQGIGTYNEQFF. The chain joins TRBV28 to TRBJ2-1, with D perhaps TRBD1 (5 bases). Germline CDR1 reads MDHEN; CDR2 reads SYDVKM. This CDR3 is built from 16 residues. Trimming took 5 bases from V and 2 from J, leaving 16 bases between them.

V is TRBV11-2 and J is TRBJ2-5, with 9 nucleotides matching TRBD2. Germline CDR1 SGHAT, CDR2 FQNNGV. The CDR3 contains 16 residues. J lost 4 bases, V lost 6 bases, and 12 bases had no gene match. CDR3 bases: TGTGCCAGCAGAAGGCTAGCGGGGATCTCGGGAGAGACCCAGTACTTC. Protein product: CASRRLAGISGETQYF.

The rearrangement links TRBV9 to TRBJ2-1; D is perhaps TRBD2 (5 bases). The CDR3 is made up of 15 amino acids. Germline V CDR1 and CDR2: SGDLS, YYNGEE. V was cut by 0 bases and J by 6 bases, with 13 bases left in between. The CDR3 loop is CASSVGSDYPNEQFF. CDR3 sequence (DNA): TGTGCCAGCAGCGTAGGGTCCGACTACCCCAATGAGCAGTTCTTC.